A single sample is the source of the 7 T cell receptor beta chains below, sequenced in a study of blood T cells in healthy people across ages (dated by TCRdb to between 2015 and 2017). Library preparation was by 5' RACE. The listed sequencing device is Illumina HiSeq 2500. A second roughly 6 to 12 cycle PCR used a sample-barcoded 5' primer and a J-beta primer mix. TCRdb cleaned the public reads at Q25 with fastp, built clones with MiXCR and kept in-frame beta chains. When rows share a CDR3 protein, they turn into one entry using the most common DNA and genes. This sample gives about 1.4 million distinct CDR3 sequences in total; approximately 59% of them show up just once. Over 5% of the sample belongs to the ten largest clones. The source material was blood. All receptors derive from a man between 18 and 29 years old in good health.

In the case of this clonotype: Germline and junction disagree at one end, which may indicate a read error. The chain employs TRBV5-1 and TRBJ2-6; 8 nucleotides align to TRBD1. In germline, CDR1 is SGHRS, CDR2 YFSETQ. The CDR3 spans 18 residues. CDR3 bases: TGCGCCAGCAGCTTTTTCGCAGGGGGCGCGTCTGGGGCCGACGTCCTGACTTTC. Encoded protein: CASSFFAGGASGADVLTF.

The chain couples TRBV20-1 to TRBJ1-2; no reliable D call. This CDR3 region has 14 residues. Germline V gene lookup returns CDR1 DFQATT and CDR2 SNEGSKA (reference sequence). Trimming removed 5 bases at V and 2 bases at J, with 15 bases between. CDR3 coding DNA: TGCAGTGCTGAAGCCAGTACCACAAACTATGGCTACACCTTC. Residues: CSAEASTTNYGYTF.

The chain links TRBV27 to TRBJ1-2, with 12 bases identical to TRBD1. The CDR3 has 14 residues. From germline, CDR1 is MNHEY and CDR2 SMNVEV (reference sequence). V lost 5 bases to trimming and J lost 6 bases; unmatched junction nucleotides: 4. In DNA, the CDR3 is TGTGCCAGCAGTGGGACAGGGGGCTCGGATGGCTACACCTTC. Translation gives CASSGTGGSDGYTF.

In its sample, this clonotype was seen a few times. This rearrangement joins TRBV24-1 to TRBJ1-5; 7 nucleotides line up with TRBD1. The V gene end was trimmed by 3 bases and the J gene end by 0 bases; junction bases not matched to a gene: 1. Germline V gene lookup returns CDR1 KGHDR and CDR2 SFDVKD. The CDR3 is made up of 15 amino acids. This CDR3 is CATSDGTDSNQPQHF. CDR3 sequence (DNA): TGTGCCACCAGTGATGGGACAGATAGCAATCAGCCCCAGCATTTT.

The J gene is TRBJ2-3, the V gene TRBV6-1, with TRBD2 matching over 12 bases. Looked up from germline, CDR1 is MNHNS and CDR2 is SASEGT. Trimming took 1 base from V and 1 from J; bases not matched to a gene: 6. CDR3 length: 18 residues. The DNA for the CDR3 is TGTGCCAGCAGTGAAGGACTAGCGGGGGCCCCTGGCACAGATACGCAGTATTTT. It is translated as CASSEGLAGAPGTDTQYF.

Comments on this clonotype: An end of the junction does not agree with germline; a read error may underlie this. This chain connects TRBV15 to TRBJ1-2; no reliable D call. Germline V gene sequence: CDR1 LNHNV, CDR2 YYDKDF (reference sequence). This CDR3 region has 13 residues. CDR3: CATSRDSSYGHTF. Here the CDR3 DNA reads TGTGCCACCAGCAGAGATTCGAGCTATGGCCACACCTTC.

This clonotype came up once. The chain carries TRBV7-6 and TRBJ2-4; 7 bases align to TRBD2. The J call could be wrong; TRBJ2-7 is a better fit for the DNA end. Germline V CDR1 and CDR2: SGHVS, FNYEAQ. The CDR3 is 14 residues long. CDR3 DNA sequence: TGTGCCAGCAGCTTAAAAGGACTAGTCTACGAGCAGTACTTC. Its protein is CASSLKGLVYEQYF.